Shown below are 26 T cell receptor beta chains from a single sample sequenced in a study of cytomegalovirus exposure and HLA in healthy donors. Sequencing used immunoSEQ multiplex PCR; TCRdb keeps in-frame clones, though not all of them. The table lists roughly 350,000 clones, 70% to 90% of them singletons. Sequenced sample: PBMCs. Receptors were obtained from a woman aged 18-30 years in good health and CMV-seronegative.

In this sample, this clone turned up once. CDR3: CASSFFPPSGELFF. The CDR3 DNA follows: TGTGCCAGCAGCTTTTTCCCTCCGTCCGGGGAGCTGTTTTTT. The chain combines TRBV11-2 with TRBJ2-2; D gene ambiguous. Trimming removed 3 bases from V and 6 bases from J, with 11 bases in between. There are 14 residues in the CDR3. The germline V gene has CDR1 SGHAT and CDR2 FQNNGV.

Worth noting for this clone: Other DNA sequences in the sample encode the same CDR3. The V gene is TRBV7-3, the J gene TRBJ2-1, with 11 bases identical to TRBD2. V shed 2 bases and J 4 bases; nucleotides not matched to a gene: 1. This CDR3 is 15 amino acids long. Germline V CDR1 and CDR2: SGHTA, FQGTGA. CDR3 sequence: CASSLGTSGYNEQFF. The DNA for the CDR3 is TGTGCCAGCAGCTTAGGGACTAGCGGATACAATGAGCAGTTCTTC.

The chain employs TRBV9 and TRBJ2-3; D is possibly TRBD2 (6 bases). The CDR3 is 15 residues long. The ends were cut back, 5 bases at V and 2 bases at J, with 15 bases in the middle. CDR1 and CDR2 (germline): SGDLS, YYNGEE. The chain's CDR3 is CASSLGSGSTDTQYF. The CDR3 nucleotides are TGTGCCAGCAGTCTCGGGAGTGGCTCCACAGATACGCAGTATTTT.

The chain carries TRBV18 and TRBJ1-5, with 7 positions matching TRBD1. Germline assignment: CDR1 KGHSH and CDR2 LQKENI. Trimming cost V 3 bases and J 6 bases; bases outside gene matches: 8. The CDR3 contains 15 residues. CDR3 coding DNA: TGTGCCAGCTCACCTGACAGGGAACCCGGTCAGCCCCAGCATTTT. This translates into CASSPDREPGQPQHF.

The gene calls are TRBV4-3 and TRBJ2-7, with 9 bases matching TRBD2. This CDR3 has 15 amino acids. J lost 4 bases, V lost 4 bases, and 8 bases had no gene match. Germline V gives CDR1 LGHNA, CDR2 YSLEER. CDR3 bases: TGCGCCAGCAGCCTTAGACTAGCGGCCGCTTACGAGCAGTACTTC. Its translation is CASSLRLAAAYEQYF.

The chain uses TRBV29-1 and TRBJ2-3; maybe TRBD2 (5 bases). V was shortened by 0 bases and J by 2 bases, with 12 bases between the two germline ends. The CDR3 totals 15 residues. The V gene's germline CDR1 is SQVTM and CDR2 ANQGSEA. CDR3 nucleotides: TGCAGCGTTGAAGATCACGAGCGGTCCACAGATACGCAGTATTTT. Residues: CSVEDHERSTDTQYF.

V gene TRBV29-1 combines with J gene TRBJ2-3; 7 bases match TRBD2. The CDR3 runs to 16 residues. V lost 1 base and J lost 5; bases outside the gene matches: 12. Per the germline V gene, CDR1 is SQVTM and CDR2 is ANQGSEA. CDR3 nucleotides: TGCAGCGTTGAAGTACGGTATGGGAGGGCCCTAGATACGCAGTATTTT. Residues: CSVEVRYGRALDTQYF.

V and J are TRBV18 and TRBJ1-4, with 8 bases identical to TRBD1. V lost 3 bases, J lost 7 bases, and 7 bases stayed unmatched. The CDR3 is 15 amino acids. Germline-derived CDR1 and CDR2 are KGHSH and LQKENI. DNA for the CDR3: TGTGCCAGCTCACCCTCGACAGGGGAGGTTGAAAAACTGTTTTTT. Translating it yields CASSPSTGEVEKLFF.

The chain has TRBV11-3 and TRBJ1-1; D gene ambiguous. Trimming cost V 5 bases and J 2 bases, with 9 bases left between them. The length of the CDR3 is 13 residues. Per the germline V gene, CDR1 is SGHNT and CDR2 is YENEEA. DNA for the CDR3: TGTGCCAGCAGCCGTAACTATAACACTGAAGCTTTCTTT. Protein product: CASSRNYNTEAFF.

The genes are TRBV6-6 and TRBJ2-1; D not resolved. CDR3 size: 13 residues. V dropped 7 bases and J dropped 0 bases, with 7 bases sitting between them. The germline CDR1 and CDR2 sequences are MNHNY and SVGAGI (reference sequence). The CDR3 coding sequence is TGTGCCAGCATGCAGCGCTCCTACAATGAGCAGTTCTTC. Amino acid sequence: CASMQRSYNEQFF.

The chain uses TRBV19 and TRBJ1-1; unclear D gene. The germline V gene encodes CDR1 LNHDA and CDR2 SQIVND (reference sequence). The CDR3 extends over 14 amino acids. The V end was cut by 5 bases, the J end by 1 base, with 11 bases between. CDR3 nucleotides: TGTGCCAGTAGTCATGGGGAGGGGAACACTGAAGCTTTCTTT. It translates to CASSHGEGNTEAFF.

This sequence joins TRBV4-1 and TRBJ1-4, with 8 bases fitting TRBD1. CDR1 is MGHRA, CDR2 YSYEKL, per germline. The CDR3 has 17 residues. The V segment lost 4 bases and the J segment 6 bases; nucleotides outside the gene matches: 13. CDR3 sequence (DNA): TGCGCCAGCAGCCCGAGGCCCCAACAGGGGGTGGATGAAAAACTGTTTTTT. The encoded protein is CASSPRPQQGVDEKLFF.

This chain connects TRBV18 to TRBJ1-2; D is perhaps TRBD1 (5 bases). This CDR3 has 17 residues. Trimming removed 2 bases from V and 1 base from J, with 17 bases in between. The germline CDR1 and CDR2 sequences are KGHSH and LQKENI. The CDR3 bases are TGTGCCAGCTCACCAGCGTCTTCAGGGTCTGGTAACTATGGCTACACCTTC. Translation: CASSPASSGSGNYGYTF. The full variable domain, in which reference TRBV18 and TRBJ1-2 provide the parts outside the CDR3, is NAGVMQNPRHLVRRRGQEARLRCSPMKGHSHVYWYRQLPEEGLKFMVYLQKENIIDESGMPKERFSAEFPKEGPSILRIQQVVRGDSAAYFCASSPASSGSGNYGYTFGSGTRLTVV.

The rearrangement links TRBV5-1 to TRBJ2-2; 11 positions agree with TRBD2. After removal of 2 bases from V and 4 bases from J, the junction contained 10 bases not matched to a gene. Germline CDR1 reads SGHRS; CDR2 reads YFSETQ. The CDR3 is 18 residues long. Here the CDR3 DNA reads TGCGCCAGCAGCTTTGTGCCTCTGACTAGCGGGACCACCGGGGAGCTGTTTTTT. Translated, it gives CASSFVPLTSGTTGELFF.

The chain combines TRBV10-3 with TRBJ2-2; perhaps TRBD1 as D (5 bases). This CDR3 is 16 amino acids long. The V end lost 6 bases, the J end lost 3 bases, and 17 bases lay between the germline ends. Per the germline V gene, CDR1 is ENHRY and CDR2 is SYGVKD. CDR3 bases: TGTGCCATCAGGGGGCCAGGGCGGTCGGACACCGGGGAGCTGTTTTTT. As protein: CAIRGPGRSDTGELFF.

The chain is built from TRBV7-2 and TRBJ1-4, with D perhaps matching TRBD1 (6 bases). The germline CDR1 and CDR2 sequences are SGHTA and FQGNSA. This CDR3 has 15 residues. Between the trimmed V and J ends, which lost 5 bases and 0 bases, there was a span of 10 bases. The CDR3 sequence is CASSRTGTTNEKLFF. As DNA, the CDR3 is TGTGCCAGCAGCCGTACAGGGACAACTAATGAAAAACTGTTTTTT.

The chain has TRBV27 and TRBJ2-1; perhaps TRBD2 as D (6 bases). V was pared by 3 bases and J by 0 bases, with 12 bases between. The CDR3 length is 16 residues. Germline CDR1 and CDR2: MNHEY and SMNVEV (reference sequence). In DNA, the CDR3 is TGTGCCAGCAGTTTCTATTCCGGGAGCTCCTACAATGAGCAGTTCTTC. As protein: CASSFYSGSSYNEQFF.

This clone was seen only once. This chain joins TRBV5-1 and TRBJ1-1; no definite D call. CDR3 size: 14 residues. The germline V gene has CDR1 SGHRS and CDR2 YFSETQ. V was shortened by 4 bases and J by 0 bases, with 10 bases between the two germline ends. The chain's CDR3 is CASSPWTVNTEAFF. The CDR3 DNA sequence: TGCGCCAGCAGCCCGTGGACTGTGAACACTGAAGCTTTCTTT.

The V call is TRBV21-1, the J call TRBJ2-3; the DNA was not used to check the table's D call, TRBD1. TRBV21-1 counts as a pseudogene. The CDR3 sequence is 16 residues long. The CDR3 loop is CASSKALRASTDTQYF. The CDR3 DNA is TGTGCCAGCAGCAAAGCGCTCAGGGCCTCAACAGATACGCAGTATTTT.

This clone appeared a few times. The V call is TRBV27, the J call TRBJ2-2; D is uncertain. V was shortened by 8 bases and J by 5 bases, with 9 bases between the two germline ends. Germline CDR1 MNHEY, CDR2 SMNVEV (reference sequence). The CDR3 covers 12 residues. The CDR3 bases are TGTGCCAGCGGCGGTCATACCGGGGAGCTGTTTTTT. It specifies CASGGHTGELFF.

J is TRBJ2-3 and V is TRBV7-2; the match to TRBD2 covers 8 bases. Germline V gene sequence: CDR1 SGHTA, CDR2 FQGNSA. The CDR3 covers 15 residues. Losses at the gene ends were 5 bases for V and 1 base for J; bases not matched to a gene: 5. CDR3 residues: CASSQMTSGTDTQYF. The CDR3 DNA reads as TGTGCCAGCAGCCAGATGACTAGCGGCACAGATACGCAGTATTTT.

The chain joins TRBV9 to TRBJ2-3, with TRBD1 identical over 8 bases. V trimming: 0 bases; J trimming: 2 bases; junction bases outside the gene matches: 5. The CDR3 length is 16 residues. In germline, CDR1 is SGDLS, CDR2 YYNGEE. The CDR3 nucleotides read TGTGCCAGCAGCGTAGGGGGCAGGGGGCTCACAGATACGCAGTATTTT. It specifies CASSVGGRGLTDTQYF.

This rearrangement joins TRBV28 to TRBJ2-4, with D unclear. The length of the CDR3 is 13 residues. V lost 6 bases and J 8 bases, leaving 14 bases between the germline ends. The germline V gene encodes CDR1 MDHEN and CDR2 SYDVKM. CDR3 sequence: CASSLSSRYIQYF. CDR3 nucleotides: TGTGCCAGCAGCCTCTCTTCTCGGTACATTCAGTACTTC.

The chain combines TRBV6-5 with TRBJ1-1; D uncertain. Germline V lookup: CDR1 MNHEY, CDR2 SVGAGI. Trimming removed 2 bases from V and 4 bases from J, with 11 bases in between. CDR3 size: 14 residues. This CDR3 reads CASSYMQVGTEAFF. The CDR3 DNA reads TGTGCCAGCAGTTACATGCAGGTGGGCACTGAAGCTTTCTTT.

This chain joins TRBV15 and TRBJ2-1, with D perhaps matching TRBD1 (6 bases). Germline values: CDR1 LNHNV, CDR2 YYDKDF (reference sequence). The CDR3 is 15 amino acids. Deletions cut 3 bases from V and 8 bases from J, with 17 bases between. Here the CDR3 DNA reads TGTGCCACCAGCAGTCTACAGGGTAAACTCCATGAGCAGTTCTTC. Encoded protein: CATSSLQGKLHEQFF.

V usage is TRBV27 and J usage is TRBJ2-1; D is undetermined. The V gene lost 2 bases and the J gene lost 7 bases, with 12 bases spanning the gap. The CDR3 length is 14 residues. Germline V gives CDR1 MNHEY, CDR2 SMNVEV (reference sequence). The CDR3 DNA follows: TGTGCCAGCAGTTTAGCGGCCGAAAGGAATGAGCAGTTCTTC. The encoded protein is CASSLAAERNEQFF.